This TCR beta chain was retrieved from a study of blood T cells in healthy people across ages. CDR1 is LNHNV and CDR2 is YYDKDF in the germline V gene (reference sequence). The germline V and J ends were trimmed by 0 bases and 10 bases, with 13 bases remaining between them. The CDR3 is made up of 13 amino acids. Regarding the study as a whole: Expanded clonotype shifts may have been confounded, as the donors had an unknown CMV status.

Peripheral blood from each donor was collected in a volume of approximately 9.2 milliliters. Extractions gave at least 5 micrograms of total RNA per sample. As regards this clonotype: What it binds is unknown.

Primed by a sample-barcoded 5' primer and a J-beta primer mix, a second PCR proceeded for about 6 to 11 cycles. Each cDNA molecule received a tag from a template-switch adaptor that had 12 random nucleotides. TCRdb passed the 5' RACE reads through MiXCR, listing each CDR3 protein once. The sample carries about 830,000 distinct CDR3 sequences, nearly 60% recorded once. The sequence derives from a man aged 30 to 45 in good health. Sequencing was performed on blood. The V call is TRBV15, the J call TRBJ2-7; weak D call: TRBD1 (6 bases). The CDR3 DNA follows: TGTGCCACCAGCAGAGATTCCGGGACATTCCAGTACTTC. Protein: CATSRDSGTFQYF.